The following is a T cell receptor beta chain sequence with its context. The antigen remains unidentified. This sample was taken from a study of shared clonotypes between healthy human individuals. Overall study findings and caveats: Large depth notwithstanding, sorted-subset sequencing proved incomplete by rarefaction.

From germline, CDR1 is LGHNA and CDR2 YSLEER. Trimming took 4 bases from V and 3 from J, leaving 19 bases between them. The CDR3 length is 18 residues. TCRdb's copy holds only in-frame clones and misses some; the assay was immunoSEQ multiplex PCR. The sample includes roughly 2,000,000 clones, approximately 94% seen only once; the top ten take roughly 1.2%. Naive CD8 cells lacked CD45RO, underwent positive selection for CCR7 and left out terminally differentiated effector memory CD45RA+ cells. The sequencing sample was made of naive CD8+ T cells sorted from blood. This sequence joins TRBV4-3 and TRBJ2-6; TRBD2 might be the D (5 bases). The sequence came from a man younger than 30 in good health. This chain's CDR3 is CASSRLGPSGYGANVLTF. The CDR3 DNA follows: TGCGCCAGCAGCCGATTAGGGCCCTCGGGGTATGGGGCCAACGTCCTGACTTTC.